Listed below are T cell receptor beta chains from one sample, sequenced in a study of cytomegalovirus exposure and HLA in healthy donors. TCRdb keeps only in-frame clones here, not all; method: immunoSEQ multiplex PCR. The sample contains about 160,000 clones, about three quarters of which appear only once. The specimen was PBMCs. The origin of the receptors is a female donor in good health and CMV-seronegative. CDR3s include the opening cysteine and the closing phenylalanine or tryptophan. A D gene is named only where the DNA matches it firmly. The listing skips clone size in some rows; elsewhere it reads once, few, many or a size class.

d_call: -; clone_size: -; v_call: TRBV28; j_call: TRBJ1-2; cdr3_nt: TGTGCCAGCAGTCTAGTCCAATCGGGGGTCTCTGGCTACACCTTC; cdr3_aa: CASSLVQSGVSGYTF
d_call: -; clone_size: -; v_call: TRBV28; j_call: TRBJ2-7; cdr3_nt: TGTGCCAGCAGTGAGGCAGGGGTTACCTACGAGCAGTACTTC; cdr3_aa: CASSEAGVTYEQYF
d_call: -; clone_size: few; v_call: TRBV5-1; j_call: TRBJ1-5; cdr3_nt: TGCGCCAGCAGCTTGGAGGGGGGGGCCCAGCCCCAGCATTTT; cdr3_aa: CASSLEGGAQPQHF
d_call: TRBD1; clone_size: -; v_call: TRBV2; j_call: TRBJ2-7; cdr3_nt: TGTGCCAGTACCGACGACAGGGGCCCACGCTACGAGCAGTACTTC; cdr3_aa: CASTDDRGPRYEQYF
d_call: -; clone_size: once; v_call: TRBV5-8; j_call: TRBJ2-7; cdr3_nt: TGTGCCAGCAGCTTAAAGACCGGAGGGCAGTACTTC; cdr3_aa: CASSLKTGGQYF
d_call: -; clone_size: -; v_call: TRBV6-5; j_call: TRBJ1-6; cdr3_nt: TGTGCCAGCAGCCAACTCAGGGGAAATTCACCCCTCCACTTT; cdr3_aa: CASSQLRGNSPLHF
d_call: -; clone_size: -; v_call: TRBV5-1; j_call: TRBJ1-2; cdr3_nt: TGCGCCAGCAGCTTGGATGCAGTCCCCGGTGCGGATGGCTACACCTTC; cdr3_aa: CASSLDAVPGADGYTF
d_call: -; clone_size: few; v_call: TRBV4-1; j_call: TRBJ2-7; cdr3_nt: TGCGCCAGCAGCCAAGCCTCAGGGCTAAAATACGAGCAGTACTTC; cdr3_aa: CASSQASGLKYEQYF
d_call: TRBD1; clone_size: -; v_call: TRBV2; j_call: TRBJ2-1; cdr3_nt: TGTGCCGAGGCTAGAGGGTGGGACAGGGGGAGGTATGAGCAGTTCTTC; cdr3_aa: CAEARGWDRGRYEQFF
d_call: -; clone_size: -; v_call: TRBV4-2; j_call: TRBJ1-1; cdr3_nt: TGTGCCAGCTCCCGCGGGGAGAACACTGAAGCTTTCTTT; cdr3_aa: CASSRGENTEAFF
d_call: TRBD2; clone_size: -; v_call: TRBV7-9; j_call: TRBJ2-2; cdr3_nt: TGTGCCAGCAGCCTTCTGTTTGGCGGGGGAACCCACGGGGAGCTGTTTTTT; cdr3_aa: CASSLLFGGGTHGELFF
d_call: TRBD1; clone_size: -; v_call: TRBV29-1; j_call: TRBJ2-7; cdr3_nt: TGCAGCGTTGAAGCGACAGGGAGCTCCTACGAGCAGTACTTC; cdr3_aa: CSVEATGSSYEQYF
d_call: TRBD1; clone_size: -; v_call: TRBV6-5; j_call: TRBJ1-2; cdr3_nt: TGTGCCAGCAGTTATGGGCCTGGAGGGGGCGCCAGTGGCTACACCTTC; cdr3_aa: CASSYGPGGGASGYTF
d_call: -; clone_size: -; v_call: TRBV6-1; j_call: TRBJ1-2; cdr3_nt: TGTGCCAGCAGGGGGCAGGGTGTCTATGGCTACACCTTC; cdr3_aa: CASRGQGVYGYTF
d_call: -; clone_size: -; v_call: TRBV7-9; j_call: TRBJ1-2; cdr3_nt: TGTGCCAGCAGCTTAACTTTGACAGAGAACTATGGCTACACCTTC; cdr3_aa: CASSLTLTENYGYTF
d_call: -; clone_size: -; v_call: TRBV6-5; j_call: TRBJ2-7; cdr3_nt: TGTGCCAGCACCCAAGCGGCTGCCGGTGCCTACGAGCAGTACTTC; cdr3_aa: CASTQAAAGAYEQYF
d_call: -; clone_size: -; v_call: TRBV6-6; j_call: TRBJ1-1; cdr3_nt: TGTGCCAGCAGCCGGGGCAGGGGGAACACTGAAGCTTTCTTT; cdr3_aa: CASSRGRGNTEAFF
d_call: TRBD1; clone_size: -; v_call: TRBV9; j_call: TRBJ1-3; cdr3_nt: TGTGCCAGCAGCTTCGGGACAGCCTCTGGAAACACCATATATTTT; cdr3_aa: CASSFGTASGNTIYF
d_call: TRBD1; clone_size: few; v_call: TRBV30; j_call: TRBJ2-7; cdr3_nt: TGTGCCTGGAGTGTAGGGACAGGGGTCTCCGGAGGCTACGAGCAGTACTTC; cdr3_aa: CAWSVGTGVSGGYEQYF
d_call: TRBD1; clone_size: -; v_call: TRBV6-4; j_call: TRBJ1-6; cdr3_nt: TGTGCCAGCAGTAACACAGGGGGAACGGATTCACCCCTCCACTTT; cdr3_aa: CASSNTGGTDSPLHF
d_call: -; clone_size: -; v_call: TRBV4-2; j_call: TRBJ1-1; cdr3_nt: TGTGCCAGCAGCACCTACGCCCGCACAGGTTTGAACACTGAAGCTTTCTTT; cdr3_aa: CASSTYARTGLNTEAFF
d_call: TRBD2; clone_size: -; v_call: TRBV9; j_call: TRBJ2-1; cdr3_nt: TGTGCCAGCAGCGTAGTTGGACTAGCCTCGAGTTACAATGAGCAGTTCTTC; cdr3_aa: CASSVVGLASSYNEQFF